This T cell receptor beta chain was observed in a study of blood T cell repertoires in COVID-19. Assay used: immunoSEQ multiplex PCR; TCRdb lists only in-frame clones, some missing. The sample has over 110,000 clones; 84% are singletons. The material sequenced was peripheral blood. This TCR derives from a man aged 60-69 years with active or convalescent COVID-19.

For the CDR3, the DNA is TGTGCCTGGAGTGTGTGGAGGAACACTGAAGCTTTCTTT. It codes for CAWSVWRNTEAFF. The chain uses TRBV30 and TRBJ1-1, with D unresolved. This CDR3 is built from 13 residues. In germline, CDR1 is GTSNPN, CDR2 SVGIG (reference sequence). Between the trimmed V and J ends, which lost 0 bases and 1 base, there was a span of 6 bases.